This entry features one T cell receptor (beta chain) sequence. The CDR3 has 17 amino acids. Trimming at V came to 1 base and at J to 2 bases, leaving 10 bases not matched to a gene. Germline CDR1 LGHNA, CDR2 YSLEER. The sample comes from a study of T cells after yellow fever vaccination. TCRdb redid the calling of the 5' RACE reads with MiXCR, one entry per CDR3 protein. This sample has roughly 310,000 distinct CDR3 sequences; about 3.5% occur once, and the top ten carry around 24%. The chain is built from TRBV4-3 and TRBJ2-7, with 8 positions matching TRBD2. This receptor was obtained from a man younger than 35 who received the YFV17D yellow fever vaccine. The sequencing here drew on PBMCs, taken on the day of the yellow fever booster vaccination. The chain's CDR3 is CASSQVGSAGGTYEQYF. CDR3 bases: TGCGCCAGCAGCCAAGTTGGTTCGGCGGGGGGAACCTACGAGCAGTACTTC.